What follows are 21 T cell receptor beta chains derived from one specimen sequenced in a study of Graves' ophthalmopathy and Graves' hyperthyroidism. The sequenced template was RNA, covering the TCR beta CDR3 region. HTBI primers primed a first-round RT-PCR, and a second-round multiplex PCR followed. TCRdb analysed the multiplex PCR reads with MiXCR anew, one entry per CDR3 protein. The sample records over 450,000 distinct CDR3 sequences, around 14% being singletons. The specimen sequenced was blood. The receptors derive from a woman in her twenties or thirties with Graves' ophthalmopathy.

This clonotype was counted many times. V usage is TRBV5-5 and J usage is TRBJ1-5, with D uncertain. The V gene's germline CDR1 is SGHKS and CDR2 YYEKEE (reference sequence). V was trimmed by 0 bases and J by 4 bases, leaving 8 bases between them. CDR3 length: 14 amino acids. CDR3 residues: CASSLEVNNQPQHF. CDR3 nucleotides: TGTGCCAGCAGCTTGGAGGTCAATAATCAGCCCCAGCATTTT.

This clonotype was observed a handful of times. J is TRBJ1-6 and V is TRBV29-1; possibly TRBD1 for D (6 bases). Trimming shortened V by 7 bases and J by 3 bases, and 19 bases separated the two germline ends. CDR1 and CDR2 (germline): SQVTM, ANQGSEA. This CDR3 is built from 16 residues. The CDR3 reads CSDPSRTDFYNSPLHF. The DNA for the CDR3 is TGCAGCGACCCCTCCCGGACAGATTTCTATAATTCACCCCTCCACTTT.

This clonotype was seen repeatedly, ten times or more. The chain has TRBV6-1 and TRBJ2-5; 7 bases are shared with TRBD2. V lost 1 base and J lost 4; bases outside the gene matches: 9. CDR3 length equals 16 residues. CDR1 MNHNS and CDR2 SASEGT come from the germline V gene. The CDR3 reads CASSEGYGLAGETQYF. The CDR3 DNA is TGTGCCAGCAGTGAAGGGTACGGTTTAGCGGGAGAGACCCAGTACTTC.

This clonotype appeared many times. This chain uses TRBV27 with TRBJ2-2; 7 bases line up with TRBD1. V shed 3 bases, J shed 6 bases, and the junction held 4 bases outside the gene matches. CDR3 length equals 14 residues. Germline V lookup: CDR1 MNHEY, CDR2 SMNVEV (reference sequence). CDR3 bases: TGTGCCAGCAGTTTGCCGCAGGGGGCCGGGGAGCTGTTTTTT. This codes for CASSLPQGAGELFF.

This clonotype has more than one count but fewer than ten. V and J are TRBV29-1 and TRBJ2-2; 7 nucleotides agree with TRBD2. V gave up 5 bases and J gave up 1 base; unmatched junction bases: 7. The CDR3 sequence is 15 residues long. Germline V gene sequence: CDR1 SQVTM, CDR2 ANQGSEA. The CDR3 region has the DNA TGCAGCGTTTATCCTAGCGGAGGGAACACCGGGGAGCTGTTTTTT. This codes for CSVYPSGGNTGELFF.

This clonotype was counted ten times or more. V gene TRBV6-2 or TRBV6-3 combines with J gene TRBJ2-7; TRBD2 matches 9 bases. The CDR3 is made up of 13 amino acids. The J segment lost 3 bases and the V segment lost 3 bases, leaving 0 bases of the junction unmatched. Germline lookup yields CDR1 MNHEY and CDR2 SVGEGT. This chain's CDR3 is CASSYSGSYEQYF. The CDR3 DNA reads TGTGCCAGCAGTTATAGCGGGAGCTACGAGCAGTACTTC.

This clonotype came up many times. The chain links TRBV12-3 or TRBV12-4 to TRBJ2-2; 7 nucleotides line up with TRBD1. V lost 5 bases to trimming and J lost 3 bases; unmatched junction nucleotides: 6. The CDR3 has 15 residues. The CDR3 DNA reads as TGTGCCAGCAGTCCCACAGGGGCCCACACCGGGGAGCTGTTTTTT. Protein: CASSPTGAHTGELFF.

This clonotype was detected many times. This chain connects TRBV12-3 or TRBV12-4 to TRBJ1-1; a weak D match, TRBD1 (5 bases). This CDR3 comprises 14 residues. Trimming took 6 bases from V and 6 from J, leaving 17 bases between them. The CDR3 DNA sequence: TGTGCCAGCAGCCTAACGCAGGGCCTGGCTGAAGCTTTCTTT. As protein: CASSLTQGLAEAFF.

This clonotype occurred many times. The V gene is TRBV6-5, the J gene TRBJ1-3; no firm D call. Germline lookup yields CDR1 MNHEY and CDR2 SVGAGI. V lost 0 bases to trimming and J lost 0 bases, with 9 bases between them. This CDR3 comprises 16 residues. The CDR3 nucleotides read TGTGCCAGCAGTTACTCAGGAGGAGGCTCTGGAAACACCATATATTTT. This encodes CASSYSGGGSGNTIYF.

This clonotype appeared many times. The rearrangement joins TRBV20-1 to TRBJ2-5, with TRBD2 matching over 13 bases. Trimming removed 1 base from V and 5 bases from J; junction bases left unmatched: 10. Germline assignment: CDR1 DFQATT and CDR2 SNEGSKA (reference sequence). The CDR3 sequence is 17 residues long. The DNA for the CDR3 is TGCAGTGCTAGAGCTAACCTGGGACTAGCGGGATCTGAGACCCAGTACTTC. As protein: CSARANLGLAGSETQYF.

This clonotype has at least ten counts. CDR3 in amino acids: CASGRVGTQYF. The CDR3 nucleotides read TGTGCCAGCGGAAGGGTGGGGACCCAGTACTTC. The chain recombines TRBV28 with TRBJ2-5; D is undetermined. Germline loops: CDR1 MDHEN, CDR2 SYDVKM. The germline V and J ends were trimmed by 8 bases and 7 bases, with 11 bases remaining between them. The CDR3 is 11 residues long.

This clonotype was picked up many times. The rearrangement uses TRBV6-1 and TRBJ2-5; 7 nucleotides align to TRBD1. The CDR3 totals 17 residues. After removal of 6 bases from V and 3 bases from J, the junction contained 16 bases not matched to a gene. CDR1 is MNHNS, CDR2 SASEGT, per germline. CDR3 sequence: CASSPTGWVGSKETQYF. For the CDR3, the DNA is TGTGCCAGCAGCCCGACAGGGTGGGTTGGTTCGAAAGAGACCCAGTACTTC.

This clonotype was detected ten times or more. The chain links TRBV29-1 to TRBJ2-7; D is possibly TRBD1 or TRBD2 (6 bases each). The length of the CDR3 is 15 residues. V lost 5 bases, J lost 0 bases, and 17 bases lay in between. Per germline, CDR1 SQVTM and CDR2 ANQGSEA. The CDR3 reads CSVCWWGDTSYEQYF. The CDR3 coding sequence is TGCAGCGTTTGTTGGTGGGGGGACACCTCCTACGAGCAGTACTTC.

This clonotype was seen ten or more times. The chain carries TRBV12-3 or TRBV12-4 and TRBJ1-2; TRBD1 is a possible D gene (6 bases). This CDR3 contains 14 residues. Trimming removed 1 base at V and 8 bases at J, with 14 bases between. CDR3 coding DNA: TGTGCCAGCAGTTTAGAAACAGGGCGAGGCGGCTACACCTTC. Its protein product is CASSLETGRGGYTF.

This clonotype was seen ten or more times. The chain carries TRBV10-3 and TRBJ1-5; tentative D call: TRBD1 (5 bases). Trimming took 4 bases from V and 7 from J, leaving 14 bases between them. The V gene's germline CDR1 is ENHRY and CDR2 SYGVKD. This CDR3 region has 14 residues. The CDR3 protein is CAISAQGGGQPQHF. In DNA form, the CDR3 reads TGTGCCATCAGTGCCCAGGGAGGTGGGCAGCCCCAGCATTTT.

This clonotype has a count of ten or more. The chain recombines TRBV7-2 with TRBJ2-5; maybe TRBD1 (6 bases). The germline CDR1 and CDR2 sequences are SGHTA and FQGNSA. The CDR3 loop spans 13 amino acids. V was trimmed by 3 bases and J by 5 bases, leaving 10 bases between them. CDR3 protein: CASSFHREETQYF. The CDR3 DNA reads TGTGCCAGCAGCTTTCACAGGGAGGAGACCCAGTACTTC.

The genes are TRBV12-3 or TRBV12-4 and TRBJ2-7; weak D call: TRBD2 (7 bases). V lost 6 bases to trimming and J lost 4 bases, with 16 bases between them. The CDR3 covers 14 residues. The CDR3 coding sequence is TGTGCCAGCAGGAACGGGGGGCCGGAATACGAGCAGTACTTC. Its protein product is CASRNGGPEYEQYF.

In DNA form, the CDR3 reads TGCAGCGTCGAGATACCGGGGGGCTGGTACGAGCAGTACTTC. This translates into CSVEIPGGWYEQYF. This chain joins TRBV29-1 and TRBJ2-7; D might be TRBD2 (7 bases). Germline V lookup: CDR1 SQVTM, CDR2 ANQGSEA. This CDR3 is 14 amino acids long. The germline V and J ends were trimmed by 6 bases and 4 bases, with 19 bases remaining between them.

V usage is TRBV3-1 and J usage is TRBJ2-2; D unresolved. The germline V and J ends were trimmed by 4 bases and 6 bases, with 9 bases remaining between them. Germline loops: CDR1 LGHDT, CDR2 YNNKEL (reference sequence). The length of the CDR3 is 13 residues. CDR3 DNA: TGTGCCAGCAGCCTTTTAGAGGCCGGGGAGCTGTTTTTT. Residues: CASSLLEAGELFF. Drawing the rest from reference TRBV3-1 and TRBJ2-2, the complete variable domain is DTAVSQTPKYLVTQMGNDKSIKCEQNLGHDTMYWYKQDSKKFLKIMFSYNNKELIINETVPNRFSPKSPDKAHLNLHINSLELGDSAVYFCASSLLEAGELFFGEGSRLTVL.

This clonotype has just a few counts. A much larger clonotype is one base distant, so this may be a read error. The rearrangement links TRBV2 to TRBJ1-1; tentative D call: TRBD1 (6 bases). The CDR3 loop spans 15 amino acids. Germline CDR1 SNHLY, CDR2 FYNNEI. The CDR3 DNA reads TGTGTCAGCAGTGTGGGTACGGGGGCGCGTACTGAAGCTTTCTTT. It yields the protein CVSSVGTGARTEAFF.

This clonotype was picked up many times. The J gene is TRBJ2-7, the V gene TRBV6-1; no definite D call. Trimming took off 0 bases at V and 2 bases at J, with 11 bases between the two ends. The CDR3 covers 15 residues. In germline, CDR1 is MNHNS, CDR2 SASEGT. CDR3: CASSEALQGPYEQYF. The CDR3 nucleotides are TGTGCCAGCAGTGAAGCGCTTCAAGGGCCCTACGAGCAGTACTTC.